This entry describes one TCR beta chain. What it recognizes is unknown. Germline V gene lookup returns CDR1 SGHTA and CDR2 FQGNSA. There are 12 residues in the CDR3. Trimming removed 1 base at V and 11 bases at J, with 11 bases between. These data originate in a study of ipilimumab plus nivolumab after autologous stem cell transplantation. Study overall: A median of roughly eight nivolumab and 5 ipilimumab doses were given. General study points: Authors suggest TCR repertoire, Treg phenotype and gut microbiota support further study.

Patients got ipilimumab 1 mg/kg beginning 14 to 28 days post-transplant. Dosing: nivolumab 3 mg/kg IV, weeks 1, 4, 7, 10, then every two weeks to week 26. Here immunoSEQ multiplex PCR was the method, and the copy in TCRdb shows in-frame clones only, minus some. The sample gives more than 13,000 clones, approximately 74% of which show up once; about 10% is in the top ten. The clonotype was recovered from a male donor with primary mediastinal lymphoma. This chain joins TRBV7-2 and TRBJ2-5, with unresolved D. Source: PBMCs, taken in a trial of ipilimumab plus nivolumab as post-transplant consolidation. This CDR3 is CASSLGSAKQYF. DNA for the CDR3: TGTGCCAGCAGCTTAGGTTCGGCAAAGCAGTACTTC.